These 12 T cell receptor beta chains share one sample of origin, sequenced in a study of OX40 agonist ivuxolimab in advanced cancers. The assay was immunoSEQ multiplex PCR, and TCRdb's table has in-frame clones only and misses some. Altogether tens of thousands of clones are present, about four fifths being singletons, with the ten largest covering 6.7%. Sequenced here: CD4+ or CD8+ T cells sorted from blood, sampled in a trial of the OX40 agonist ivuxolimab. The receptors come from an adult with an advanced solid tumor such as melanoma, head and neck, liver or kidney cancer.

This sequence joins TRBV7-2 and TRBJ1-5; D gene uncertain. The CDR3 has 14 amino acids. Looked up from germline, CDR1 is SGHTA and CDR2 is FQGNSA. The ends were cut back, 5 bases at V and 5 bases at J, with 13 bases in the middle. The CDR3 DNA reads as TGTGCCAGCAGCCCGAAGATAGGTGATCAGCCCCAGCATTTT. It specifies CASSPKIGDQPQHF.

The V and J genes are TRBV29-1 and TRBJ2-1, with 8 nucleotides matching TRBD1. Germline CDR1 SQVTM, CDR2 ANQGSEA. The CDR3 spans 13 residues. V trimming: 1 base; J trimming: 6 bases; junction bases outside the gene matches: 2. The CDR3 bases are TGCAGCGTTGAAGGACAGGGGAGCAATGAGCAGTTCTTC. Translating it yields CSVEGQGSNEQFF.

This clone was detected a few times. The CDR3 nucleotides read TGCGCCAGCAGCCCCCTCGGGGCCACAGATACGCAGTATTTT. Its protein product is CASSPLGATDTQYF. This chain joins TRBV5-1 and TRBJ2-3, with D perhaps assigned TRBD1 or TRBD2 (5 bases each). Germline V lookup: CDR1 SGHRS, CDR2 YFSETQ. This CDR3 has 14 residues. V was trimmed by 4 bases and J by 2 bases, leaving 11 bases between them.

The chain is built from TRBV5-4 and TRBJ1-2, with unresolved D. Germline-derived CDR1 and CDR2 are SGHNT and YYREEE (reference sequence). Trimming took 0 bases from V and 4 from J, leaving 10 bases between them. The CDR3 length is 14 residues. This chain's CDR3 is CASSLGGLFYGYTF. The CDR3 DNA reads TGTGCCAGCAGCTTGGGAGGTCTGTTCTATGGCTACACCTTC.

The gene calls are TRBV18 and TRBJ1-2; TRBD1 is a possible D gene (6 bases). V gave up 8 bases and J gave up 0 bases, with 19 bases separating them. CDR1 and CDR2 (germline): KGHSH, LQKENI. The CDR3 loop spans 16 amino acids. This CDR3 reads CASRTLRDTANYGYTF. Here the CDR3 DNA reads TGTGCCAGCCGAACACTCCGGGACACCGCTAACTATGGCTACACCTTC.

The chain joins TRBV4-2 to TRBJ1-6; 8 bases fit TRBD1. Germline V CDR1 and CDR2: LGHNA, YNFKEQ. CDR3 length: 16 residues. V gave up 0 bases and J gave up 7 bases; unmatched junction bases: 5. This CDR3 is CASSQERAGGNSPLHF. The CDR3 nucleotides are TGTGCCAGCAGCCAAGAAAGGGCAGGGGGCAATTCACCCCTCCACTTT.

The rearrangement links TRBV7-2 to TRBJ2-5; 8 nucleotides agree with TRBD1. V gave up 1 base and J gave up 5 bases; unmatched junction bases: 6. Germline-derived CDR1 and CDR2 are SGHTA and FQGNSA. The CDR3 runs to 15 residues. The CDR3 sequence: CASSLDAGGLETQYF. The CDR3 region has the DNA TGTGCCAGCAGCTTAGACGCAGGGGGCTTGGAGACCCAGTACTTC.

This chain joins TRBV18 and TRBJ1-6; the D is unclear. Trimming left V 3 bases short and J 8 bases short, with 8 bases between. Germline V lookup: CDR1 KGHSH, CDR2 LQKENI. This CDR3 comprises 13 residues. As DNA, the CDR3 is TGTGCCAGCTCACCGGGCTTGGATTCACCCCTCCACTTT. Protein product: CASSPGLDSPLHF.

The rearrangement uses TRBV30 and TRBJ1-5; D possibly corresponds to TRBD1 (6 bases). CDR3 length: 15 amino acids. Germline V lookup: CDR1 GTSNPN, CDR2 SVGIG (reference sequence). V was shortened by 1 base and J by 4 bases, with 14 bases between the two germline ends. CDR3: CAWSASQGWNQPQHF. DNA of the CDR3: TGTGCCTGGAGTGCTTCACAGGGATGGAATCAGCCCCAGCATTTT.

This chain joins TRBV2 and TRBJ2-3; D not certain. Germline CDR1 SNHLY, CDR2 FYNNEI. V was shortened by 3 bases and J by 2 bases, with 6 bases between the two germline ends. The CDR3 is made up of 13 amino acids. DNA for the CDR3: TGTGCCAGCAGTGAGTCCGCCACAGATACGCAGTATTTT. Its protein is CASSESATDTQYF. The full variable domain, rest sourced from reference TRBV2 and TRBJ2-3, is EPEVTQTPSHQVTQMGQEVILRCVPISNHLYFYWYRQILGQKVEFLVSFYNNEISEKSEIFDDQFSVERPDGSNFTLKIRSTKLEDSAMYFCASSESATDTQYFGPGTRLTVL.

The sample holds a few counts of this clone. The gene calls are TRBV6-1 and TRBJ2-3, with 7 bases identical to TRBD2. The V and J ends lost 7 bases and 0 bases, in that order; junction bases with no gene match: 4. The CDR3 loop spans 14 amino acids. Germline V gene data show CDR1 as MNHNS and CDR2 as SASEGT. The CDR3 here is CASNPSGSTDTQYF. In nucleotides, the CDR3 is TGTGCCAGCAACCCTAGCGGTAGCACAGATACGCAGTATTTT.

This clone has just a few counts. This chain links TRBV5-1 with TRBJ1-1; the D is unclear. The germline V gene encodes CDR1 SGHRS and CDR2 YFSETQ. The CDR3 totals 15 residues. V gave up 0 bases and J gave up 5 bases, with 14 bases separating them. CDR3 sequence reads: CASSLAGQEETEAFF. CDR3 nucleotides: TGCGCCAGCAGCTTGGCCGGGCAGGAAGAGACTGAAGCTTTCTTT.